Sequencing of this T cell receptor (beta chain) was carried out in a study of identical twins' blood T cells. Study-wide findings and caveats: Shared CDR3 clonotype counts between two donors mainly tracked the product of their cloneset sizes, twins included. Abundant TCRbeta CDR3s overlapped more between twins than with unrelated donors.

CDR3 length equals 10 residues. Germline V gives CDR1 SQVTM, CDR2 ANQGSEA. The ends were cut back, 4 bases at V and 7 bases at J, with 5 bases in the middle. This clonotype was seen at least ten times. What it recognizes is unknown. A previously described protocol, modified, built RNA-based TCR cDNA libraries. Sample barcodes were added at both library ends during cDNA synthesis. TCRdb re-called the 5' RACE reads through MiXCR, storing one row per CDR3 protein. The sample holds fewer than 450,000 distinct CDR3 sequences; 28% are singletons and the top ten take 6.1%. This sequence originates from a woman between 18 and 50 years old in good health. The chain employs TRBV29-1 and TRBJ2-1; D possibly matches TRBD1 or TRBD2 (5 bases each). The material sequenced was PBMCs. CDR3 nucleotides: TGCAGCGTTGGGGGGAATGAGCAGTTCTTC. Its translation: CSVGGNEQFF.